The rows below give T cell receptor beta chains drawn from one sample of a study of T cell responses to AZD1222 COVID-19 vaccine. Profiling relied on immunoSEQ multiplex PCR, and the TCRdb table lists in-frame clones only, not all of them. Of about 160,000 clones detected, roughly 94% appear once; the ten largest clones hold approximately 1.1%. The sample was peripheral blood, taken 28 days after the second AZD1222 dose. The source is an adult who received the AZD1222 COVID-19 vaccine. The CDR3 runs from the conserved cysteine through the conserved F or W. D genes are given only for firm matches. Expanded clones are given a class, and other clones once, few, many or no size at all.

>-|few|TRBJ1-1|TRBV11-2
CASSLDSGVGRTTEAFF
TGTGCCAGCAGCTTAGATTCTGGGGTGGGACGCACCACTGAAGCTTTCTTT
>-|-|TRBJ2-1|TRBV7-9
CASSLEVANEQFF
TGTGCCAGCAGCTTAGAGGTGGCTAATGAGCAGTTCTTC
>-|-|TRBJ1-2|TRBV14
CASSQVLPIGGYGYTF
TGTGCCAGCAGCCAAGTGTTGCCGATCGGCGGCTATGGCTACACCTTC
>-|once|TRBJ2-1|TRBV14
CASSERGGAYNEQFF
TGTGCCAGCAGCGAACGAGGGGGGGCTTACAATGAGCAGTTCTTC
>-|-|TRBJ1-6|TRBV11-2
CASSLEPNSPLHF
TGTGCCAGCAGCTTGGAACCTAATTCACCCCTCCACTTT
>-|-|TRBJ1-2|TRBV6-5
CASSYSGGAQPDGYTF
TGTGCCAGCAGTTACTCCGGGGGAGCCCAGCCGGATGGCTACACCTTC
>-|-|TRBJ1-1|TRBV18
CASSPPMLHRGEAFF
TGTGCCAGCTCACCACCGATGCTCCACCGCGGCGAAGCTTTCTTT
>-|-|TRBJ1-1|TRBV7-9
CASSLTGHEAFF
TGTGCCAGCAGCTTAACGGGTCATGAAGCTTTCTTT
>TRBD1|-|TRBJ2-5|TRBV5-1
CASGERTGNQETQYF
TGCGCCAGCGGGGAGAGGACAGGGAACCAAGAGACCCAGTACTTC
>-|-|TRBJ1-1|TRBV14
CASSLSLDTEAFF
TGTGCCAGCAGCCTCAGTTTGGACACTGAAGCTTTCTTT
>-|-|TRBJ1-5|TRBV6-1
CASSVRGGISNQPQHF
TGTGCCAGCAGTGTTAGGGGGGGAATTAGCAATCAGCCCCAGCATTTT
>-|-|TRBJ1-4|TRBV10-3
CAISAGGNEKLFF
TGCGCCATCAGTGCCGGGGGGAATGAAAAACTGTTTTTT
>-|-|TRBJ2-5|TRBV5-5
CASSPGPTGETQYF
TGTGCCAGCAGCCCGGGCCCGACCGGGGAGACCCAGTACTTC
>-|-|TRBJ2-3|TRBV2
CASSERLGGDTQYF
TGTGCCAGCAGTGAAAGACTAGGAGGAGATACGCAGTATTTT
>-|once|TRBJ1-2|TRBV19
CASTRGGLGYTF
TGTGCCAGTACAAGGGGGGGACTTGGCTACACCTTC
>TRBD1|-|TRBJ2-5|TRBV9
CASSPHRDSQETQYF
TGTGCCAGCAGCCCACACCGGGACAGCCAAGAGACCCAGTACTTC
>-|-|TRBJ2-2|TRBV7-6
CASSLEVGELFF
TGTGCCAGCAGCTTAGAGGTCGGGGAGCTGTTTTTT
>TRBD1|-|TRBJ2-7|TRBV4-2
CASSFASGQASYEQYF
TGTGCCAGCAGCTTCGCCTCAGGACAGGCTTCCTACGAGCAGTACTTC
>TRBD1|-|TRBJ2-1|TRBV11-2
CASSLDPRDRTRNEQFF
TGTGCCAGCAGCTTAGACCCCCGGGACAGGACAAGGAATGAGCAGTTCTTC
>TRBD2|-|TRBJ2-1|TRBV4-1
CASSQDRRGGRNEQFF
TGCGCCAGCAGCCAAGATCGGCGGGGGGGCCGGAATGAGCAGTTCTTC
>-|-|TRBJ1-1|TRBV13
CASSLSPGMNTEAFF
TGTGCCAGCAGCTTAAGTCCAGGGATGAACACTGAAGCTTTCTTT
>-|-|TRBJ1-2|TRBV6-5
CASSTSYGYTF
TGTGCCAGCAGTACTAGTTATGGCTACACCTTC
>-|-|TRBJ1-3|TRBV6-5
CASSYSAALSGNTIYF
TGTGCCAGCAGTTACTCCGCGGCCCTCTCTGGAAACACCATATATTTT
>-|-|TRBJ1-1|TRBV7-6
CASSQGTGRGTEAFF
TGTGCCAGCAGCCAGGGGACGGGGCGGGGAACTGAAGCTTTCTTT
>TRBD1|-|TRBJ2-3|TRBV6-4
CASSEGQGATDTQYF
TGTGCCAGCAGTGAGGGACAGGGGGCAACAGATACGCAGTATTTT
>TRBD2|-|TRBJ2-3|TRBV5-4
CASSLMRAGGPGDTQYF
TGTGCCAGCAGCTTGATGAGGGCGGGGGGGCCAGGAGATACGCAGTATTTT
>-|-|TRBJ1-1|TRBV11-2
CASSLNFGPGGNEAFF
-
>-|-|TRBJ1-5|TRBV27
CASSFSYNQPQHF
TGTGCCAGCAGTTTTTCCTACAATCAGCCCCAGCATTTT
>TRBD1|-|TRBJ1-2|TRBV4-1
CASSQPTTGQGNNYGYTF
TGCGCCAGCAGCCAACCGACTACGGGACAGGGGAATAACTATGGCTACACCTTC
>TRBD2|-|TRBJ2-3|TRBV5-5
CASSLRLAGTDTQYF
TGTGCCAGCAGCCTGCGACTAGCGGGAACAGATACGCAGTATTTT
>-|-|TRBJ1-3|TRBV4-1
CASSHGTLGNTIYF
TGCGCCAGCAGCCACGGGACACTAGGAAACACCATATATTTT
>-|-|TRBJ1-2|TRBV6-6
CASSYAGALGYTF
TGTGCCAGCAGTTACGCGGGGGCGCTGGGCTACACCTTC
>-|-|TRBJ1-2|TRBV29-1
CSVVWQDYGYTF
TGCAGCGTTGTTTGGCAGGACTATGGCTACACCTTC
>-|-|TRBJ1-1|TRBV11-2
CASSKRSQPNTEAFF
TGTGCCAGCAGTAAACGGTCACAGCCGAACACTGAAGCTTTCTTT
>-|-|TRBJ1-2|TRBV27
CASSLSRANYGYTF
TGTGCCAGCAGTTTATCCAGAGCTAACTATGGCTACACCTTC
>-|once|TRBJ1-6|TRBV19
CASSPTGYSSPLHF
TGTGCCAGTAGCCCTACAGGGTATAGTTCACCCCTCCACTTT
>-|-|TRBJ2-2|TRBV10-2
CASSGSGTGELFF
TGCGCCAGCAGTGGAAGCGGGACCGGGGAGCTGTTTTTT
>TRBD2|-|TRBJ2-2|TRBV5-4
CASSLGASGGNTGELFF
TGTGCCAGCAGCTTGGGGGCTAGCGGGGGGAACACCGGGGAGCTGTTTTTT
>-|-|TRBJ1-2|TRBV5-6
CASSRPGFYTF
TGTGCCAGCAGCCGCCCAGGGTTCTACACCTTC
>-|-|TRBJ2-7|TRBV9
CASSVVPDPSSYEQYF
TGTGCCAGCAGCGTCGTTCCCGATCCAAGCTCCTACGAGCAGTACTTC
>-|-|TRBJ1-1|TRBV10-3
CAISDGSRETEAFF
TGTGCCATCTCTGATGGGTCAAGGGAAACTGAAGCTTTCTTT
>-|-|TRBJ2-2|TRBV6-5
CASKGRDRNTGELFF
TGTGCCAGCAAAGGTCGAGACAGGAACACCGGGGAGCTGTTTTTT
>TRBD1|once|TRBJ2-2|TRBV19
CASSLGTGVTGELFF
TGTGCCAGTTCCCTTGGGACAGGGGTAACCGGGGAGCTGTTTTTT
>TRBD2|once|TRBJ2-7|TRBV11-2
CASRPHSGGDYEQYF
TGTGCCAGCAGACCCCATAGCGGGGGAGATTACGAGCAGTACTTC
>-|-|TRBJ2-5|TRBV2
CASSEGETQYF
TGTGCCAGCAGTGAAGGGGAGACCCAGTACTTC
>TRBD1|-|TRBJ1-1|TRBV6-5
CASTLDRGNTEAFF
TGTGCCAGCACCCTGGACAGGGGGAACACTGAAGCTTTCTTT